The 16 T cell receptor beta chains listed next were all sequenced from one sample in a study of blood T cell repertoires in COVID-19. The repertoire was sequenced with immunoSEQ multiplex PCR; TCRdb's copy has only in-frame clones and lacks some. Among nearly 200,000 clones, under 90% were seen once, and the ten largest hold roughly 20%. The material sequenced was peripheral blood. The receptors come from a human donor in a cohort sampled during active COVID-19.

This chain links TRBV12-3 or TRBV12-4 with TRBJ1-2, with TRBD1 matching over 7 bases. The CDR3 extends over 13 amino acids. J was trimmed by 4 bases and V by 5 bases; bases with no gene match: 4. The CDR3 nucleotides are TGTGCCAGCAGTCAGGGACAGATCTATGGCTACACCTTC. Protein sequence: CASSQGQIYGYTF.

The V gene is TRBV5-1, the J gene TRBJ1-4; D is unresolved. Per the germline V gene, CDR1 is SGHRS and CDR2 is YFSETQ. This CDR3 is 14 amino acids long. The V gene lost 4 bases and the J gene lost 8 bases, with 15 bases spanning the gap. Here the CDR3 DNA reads TGCGCCAGCAGCGCGGGCAGTATCGAGGAAAAACTGTTTTTT. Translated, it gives CASSAGSIEEKLFF.

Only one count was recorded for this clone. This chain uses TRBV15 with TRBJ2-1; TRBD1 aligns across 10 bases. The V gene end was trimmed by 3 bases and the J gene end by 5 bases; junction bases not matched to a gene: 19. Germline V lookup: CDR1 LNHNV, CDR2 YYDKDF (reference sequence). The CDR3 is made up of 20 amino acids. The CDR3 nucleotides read TGTGCCACCAGCAGCCCGAGACAGGGGGCGCGTGGCGGGATGCACAATGAGCAGTTCTTC. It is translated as CATSSPRQGARGGMHNEQFF.

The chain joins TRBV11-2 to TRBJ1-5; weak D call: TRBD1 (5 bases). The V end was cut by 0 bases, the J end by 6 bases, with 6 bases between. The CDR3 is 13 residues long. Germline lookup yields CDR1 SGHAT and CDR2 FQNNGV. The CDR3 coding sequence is TGTGCCAGCAGCTTAGAGGGGGGTCAGCCCCAGCATTTT. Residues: CASSLEGGQPQHF.

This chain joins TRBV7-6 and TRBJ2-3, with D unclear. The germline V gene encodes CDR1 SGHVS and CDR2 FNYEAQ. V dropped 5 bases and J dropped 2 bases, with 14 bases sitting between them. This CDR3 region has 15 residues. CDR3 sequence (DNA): TGTGCCAGCAGCCCCCGTCTAGGCTCCACAGATACGCAGTATTTT. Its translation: CASSPRLGSTDTQYF.

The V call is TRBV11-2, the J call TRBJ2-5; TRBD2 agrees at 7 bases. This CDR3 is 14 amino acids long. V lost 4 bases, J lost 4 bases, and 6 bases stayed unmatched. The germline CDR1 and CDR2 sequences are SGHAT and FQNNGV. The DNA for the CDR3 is TGTGCCAGCAGCTGGGGTGGGAGGGGAGAGACCCAGTACTTC. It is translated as CASSWGGRGETQYF. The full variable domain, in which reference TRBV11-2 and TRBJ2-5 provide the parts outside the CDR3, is EAGVAQSPRYKIIEKRQSVAFWCNPISGHATLYWYQQILGQGPKLLIQFQNNGVVDDSQLPKDRFSAERLKGVDSTLKIQPAKLEDSAVYLCASSWGGRGETQYFGPGTRLLVL.

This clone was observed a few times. The CDR3 sequence: CSVKMPGQGDEKLFF. CDR3 nucleotide sequence: TGCAGCGTAAAAATGCCGGGACAGGGGGATGAAAAACTGTTTTTT. This chain joins TRBV29-1 and TRBJ1-4, with 11 nucleotides matching TRBD1. This CDR3 has 15 residues. Germline loops: CDR1 SQVTM, CDR2 ANQGSEA. V lost 6 bases and J lost 6; bases outside the gene matches: 9.

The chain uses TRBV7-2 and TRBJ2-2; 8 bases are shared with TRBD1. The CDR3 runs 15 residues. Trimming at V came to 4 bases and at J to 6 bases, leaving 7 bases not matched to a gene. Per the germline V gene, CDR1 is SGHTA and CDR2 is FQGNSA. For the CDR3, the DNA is TGTGCCAGCAGCTCTACCACGACAGGGGCCGGGGAGCTGTTTTTT. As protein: CASSSTTTGAGELFF.

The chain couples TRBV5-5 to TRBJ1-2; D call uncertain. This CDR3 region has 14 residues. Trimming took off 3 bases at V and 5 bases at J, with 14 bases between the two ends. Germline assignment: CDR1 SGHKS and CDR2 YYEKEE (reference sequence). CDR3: CASSSLDSTYGYTF. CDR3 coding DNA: TGTGCCAGCAGCTCCTTAGATAGTACGTATGGCTACACCTTC.

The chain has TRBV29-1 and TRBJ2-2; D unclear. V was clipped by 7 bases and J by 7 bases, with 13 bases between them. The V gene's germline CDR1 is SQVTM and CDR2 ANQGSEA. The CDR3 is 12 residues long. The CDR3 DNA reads TGCAGCGCCGCCCATCCGGGCGGGGAGCTGTTTTTT. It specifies CSAAHPGGELFF.

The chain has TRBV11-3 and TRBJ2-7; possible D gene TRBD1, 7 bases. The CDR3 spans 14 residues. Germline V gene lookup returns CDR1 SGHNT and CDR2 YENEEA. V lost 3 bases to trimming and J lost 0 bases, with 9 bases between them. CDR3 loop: CASSFRGDSYEQYF. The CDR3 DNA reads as TGTGCCAGCAGCTTCAGGGGGGACTCCTACGAGCAGTACTTC.

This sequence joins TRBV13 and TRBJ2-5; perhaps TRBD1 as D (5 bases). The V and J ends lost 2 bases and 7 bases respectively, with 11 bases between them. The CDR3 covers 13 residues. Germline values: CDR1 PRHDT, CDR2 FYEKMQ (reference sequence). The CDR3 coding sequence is TGTGCCAGCAGCTTAACTGCGCAGGGGACCCAGTACTTC. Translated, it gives CASSLTAQGTQYF.

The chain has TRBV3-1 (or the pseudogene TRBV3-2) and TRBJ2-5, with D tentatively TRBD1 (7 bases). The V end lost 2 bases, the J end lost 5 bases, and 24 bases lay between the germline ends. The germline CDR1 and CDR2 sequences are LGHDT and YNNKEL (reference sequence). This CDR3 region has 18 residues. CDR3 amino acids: CASSQPETGRFYAETQYF. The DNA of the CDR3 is TGTGCCAGCAGCCAACCGGAGACAGGGAGGTTCTACGCGGAGACCCAGTACTTC.

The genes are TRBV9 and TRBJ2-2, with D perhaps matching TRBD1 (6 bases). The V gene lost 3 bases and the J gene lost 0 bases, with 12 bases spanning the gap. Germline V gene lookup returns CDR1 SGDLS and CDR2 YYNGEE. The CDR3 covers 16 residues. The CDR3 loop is CASSALGQSNTGELFF. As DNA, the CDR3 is TGTGCCAGCAGCGCCTTGGGACAATCGAACACCGGGGAGCTGTTTTTT.

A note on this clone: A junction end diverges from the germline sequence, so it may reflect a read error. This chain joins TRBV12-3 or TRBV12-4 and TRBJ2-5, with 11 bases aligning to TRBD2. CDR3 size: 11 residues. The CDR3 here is CASSIAGGLHF. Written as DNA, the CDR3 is TGTGCCAGCAGTATAGCGGGGGGGTTGCACTTC.

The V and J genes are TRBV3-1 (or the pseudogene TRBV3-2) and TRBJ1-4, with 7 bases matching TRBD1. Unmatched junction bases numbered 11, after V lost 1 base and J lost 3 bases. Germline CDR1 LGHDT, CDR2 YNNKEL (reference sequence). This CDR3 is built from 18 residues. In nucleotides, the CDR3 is TGTGCCAGCAGCCAAGTGTATTTTAGGGGACAGCCTAATGAAAAACTGTTTTTT. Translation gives CASSQVYFRGQPNEKLFF.